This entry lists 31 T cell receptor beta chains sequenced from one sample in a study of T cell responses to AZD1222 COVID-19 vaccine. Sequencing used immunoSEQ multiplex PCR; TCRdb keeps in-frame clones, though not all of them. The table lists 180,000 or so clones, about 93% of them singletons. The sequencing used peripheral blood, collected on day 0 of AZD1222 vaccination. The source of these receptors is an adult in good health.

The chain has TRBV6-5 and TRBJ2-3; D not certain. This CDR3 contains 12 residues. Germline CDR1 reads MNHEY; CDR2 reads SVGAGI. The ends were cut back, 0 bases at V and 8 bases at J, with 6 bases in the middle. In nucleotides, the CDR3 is TGTGCCAGCAGTTACTCGATCTCTACGCAGTATTTT. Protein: CASSYSISTQYF.

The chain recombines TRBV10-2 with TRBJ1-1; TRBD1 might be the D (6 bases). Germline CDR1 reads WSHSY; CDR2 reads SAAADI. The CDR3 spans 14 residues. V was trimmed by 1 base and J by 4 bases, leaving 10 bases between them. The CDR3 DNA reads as TGCGCCAGCAGTGAGTGGAGGGGGGGCACTGAAGCTTTCTTT. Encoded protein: CASSEWRGGTEAFF.

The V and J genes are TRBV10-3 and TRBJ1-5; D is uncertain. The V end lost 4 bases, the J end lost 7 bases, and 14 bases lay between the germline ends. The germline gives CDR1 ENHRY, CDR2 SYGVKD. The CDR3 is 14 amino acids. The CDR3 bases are TGTGCCATCAGTGCCCGACGGGTGGAACAGCCCCAGCATTTT. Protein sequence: CAISARRVEQPQHF.

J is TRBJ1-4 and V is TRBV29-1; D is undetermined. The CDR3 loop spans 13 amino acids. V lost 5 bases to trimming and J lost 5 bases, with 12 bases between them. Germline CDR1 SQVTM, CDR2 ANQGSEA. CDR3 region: CSVKGMGNEKLFF. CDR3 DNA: TGCAGCGTTAAGGGAATGGGGAATGAAAAACTGTTTTTT.

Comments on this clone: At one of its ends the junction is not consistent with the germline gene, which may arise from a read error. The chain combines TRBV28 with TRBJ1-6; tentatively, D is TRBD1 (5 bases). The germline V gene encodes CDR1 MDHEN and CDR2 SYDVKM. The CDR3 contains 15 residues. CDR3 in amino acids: CASSFGQTNNSLLHF. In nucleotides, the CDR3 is TGTGCCAGCAGTTTCGGACAAACGAATAATTCACTCCTCCACTTT.

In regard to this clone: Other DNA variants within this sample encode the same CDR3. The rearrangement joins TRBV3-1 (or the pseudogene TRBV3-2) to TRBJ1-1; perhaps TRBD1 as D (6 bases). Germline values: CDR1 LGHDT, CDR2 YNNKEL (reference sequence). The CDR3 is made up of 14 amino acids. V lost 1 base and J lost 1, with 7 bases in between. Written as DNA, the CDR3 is TGTGCCAGCAGCCAAGGGACAGCGAACACTGAAGCTTTCTTT. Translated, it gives CASSQGTANTEAFF.

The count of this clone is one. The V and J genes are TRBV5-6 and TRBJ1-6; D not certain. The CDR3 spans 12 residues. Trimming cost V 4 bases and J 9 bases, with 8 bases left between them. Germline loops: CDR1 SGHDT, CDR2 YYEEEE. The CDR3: CASSQGPSPLHF. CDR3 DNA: TGTGCCAGCAGCCAAGGTCCTTCACCCCTCCACTTT.

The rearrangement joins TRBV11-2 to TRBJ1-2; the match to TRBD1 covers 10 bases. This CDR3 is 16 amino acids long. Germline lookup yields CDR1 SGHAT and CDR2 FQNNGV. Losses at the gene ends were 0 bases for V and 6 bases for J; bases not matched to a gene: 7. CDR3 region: CASSLDNRQGANGYTF. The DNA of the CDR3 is TGTGCCAGCAGCTTAGACAACAGACAGGGGGCAAATGGCTACACCTTC.

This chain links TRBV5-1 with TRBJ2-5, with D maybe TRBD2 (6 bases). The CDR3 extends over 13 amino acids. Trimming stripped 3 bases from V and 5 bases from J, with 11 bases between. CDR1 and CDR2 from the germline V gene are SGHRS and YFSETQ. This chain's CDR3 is CASSSRGLETQYF. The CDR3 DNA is TGCGCCAGCAGCTCACGGGGGTTGGAGACCCAGTACTTC.

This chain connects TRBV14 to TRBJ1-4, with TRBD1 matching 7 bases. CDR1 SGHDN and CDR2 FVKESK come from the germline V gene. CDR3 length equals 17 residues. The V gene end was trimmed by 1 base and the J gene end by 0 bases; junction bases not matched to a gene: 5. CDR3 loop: CASSQGGTVATNEKLFF. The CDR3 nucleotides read TGTGCCAGCAGCCAAGGAGGGACAGTTGCAACTAATGAAAAACTGTTTTTT.

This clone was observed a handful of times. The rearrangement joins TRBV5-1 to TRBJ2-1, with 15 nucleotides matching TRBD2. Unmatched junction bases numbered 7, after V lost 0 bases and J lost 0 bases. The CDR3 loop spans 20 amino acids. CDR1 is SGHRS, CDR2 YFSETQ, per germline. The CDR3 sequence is CASSLAGTSGRTSSYNEQFF. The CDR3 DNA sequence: TGCGCCAGCAGCTTGGCCGGGACTAGCGGGAGGACAAGCTCCTACAATGAGCAGTTCTTC.

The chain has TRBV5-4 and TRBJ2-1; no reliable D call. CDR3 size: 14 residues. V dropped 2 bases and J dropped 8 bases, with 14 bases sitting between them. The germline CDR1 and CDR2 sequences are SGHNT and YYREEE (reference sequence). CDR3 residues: CASSFSGQWYEQFF. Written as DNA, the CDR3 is TGTGCCAGCAGCTTCTCGGGCCAGTGGTATGAGCAGTTCTTC.

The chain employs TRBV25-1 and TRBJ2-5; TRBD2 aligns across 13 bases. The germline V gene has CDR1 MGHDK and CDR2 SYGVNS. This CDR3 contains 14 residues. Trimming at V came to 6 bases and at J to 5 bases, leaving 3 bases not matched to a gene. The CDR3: CASRLAGGGETQYF. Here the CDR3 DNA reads TGTGCCAGCAGACTAGCGGGAGGGGGGGAGACCCAGTACTTC.

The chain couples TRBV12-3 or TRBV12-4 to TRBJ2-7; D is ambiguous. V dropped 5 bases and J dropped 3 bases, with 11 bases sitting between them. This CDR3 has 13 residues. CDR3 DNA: TGTGCCAGCAGTATAGGGCTGCGCTACGAGCAGTACTTC. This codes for CASSIGLRYEQYF.

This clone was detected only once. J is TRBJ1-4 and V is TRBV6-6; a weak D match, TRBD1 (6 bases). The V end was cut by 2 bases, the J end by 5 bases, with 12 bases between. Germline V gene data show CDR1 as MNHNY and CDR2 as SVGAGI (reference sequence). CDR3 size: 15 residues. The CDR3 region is CASSYRRGANEKLFF. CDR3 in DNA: TGTGCCAGCAGTTACCGCAGGGGTGCCAATGAAAAACTGTTTTTT.

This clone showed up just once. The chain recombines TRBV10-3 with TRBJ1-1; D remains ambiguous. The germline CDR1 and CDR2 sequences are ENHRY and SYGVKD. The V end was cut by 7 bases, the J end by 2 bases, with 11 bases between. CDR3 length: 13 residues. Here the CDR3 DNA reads TGTGCCATCAAAGACACGACCAACACTGAAGCTTTCTTT. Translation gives CAIKDTTNTEAFF.

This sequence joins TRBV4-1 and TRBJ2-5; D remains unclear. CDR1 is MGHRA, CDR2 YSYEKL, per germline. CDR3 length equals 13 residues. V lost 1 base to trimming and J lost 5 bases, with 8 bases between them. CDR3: CASSQGGLETQYF. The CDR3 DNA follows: TGCGCCAGCAGCCAAGGAGGCCTGGAGACCCAGTACTTC.

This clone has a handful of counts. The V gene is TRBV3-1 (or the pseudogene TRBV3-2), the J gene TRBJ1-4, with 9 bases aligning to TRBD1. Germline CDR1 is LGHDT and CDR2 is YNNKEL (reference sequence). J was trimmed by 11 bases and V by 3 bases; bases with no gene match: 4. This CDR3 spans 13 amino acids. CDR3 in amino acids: CASSQGTGRKLFF. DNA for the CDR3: TGTGCCAGCAGCCAGGGGACAGGGCGCAAACTGTTTTTT.

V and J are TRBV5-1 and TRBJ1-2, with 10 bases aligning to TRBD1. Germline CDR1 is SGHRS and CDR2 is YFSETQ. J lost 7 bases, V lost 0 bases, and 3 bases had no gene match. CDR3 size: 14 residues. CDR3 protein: CASSLEGTGAGYTF. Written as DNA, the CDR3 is TGCGCCAGCAGCTTGGAGGGGACAGGGGCTGGCTACACCTTC.

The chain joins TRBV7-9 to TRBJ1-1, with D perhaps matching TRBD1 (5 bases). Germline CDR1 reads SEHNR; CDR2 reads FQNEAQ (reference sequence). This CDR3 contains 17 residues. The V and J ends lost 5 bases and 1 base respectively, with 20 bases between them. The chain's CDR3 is CASSQRAYEGKNTEAFF. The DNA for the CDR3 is TGTGCCAGCAGCCAAAGGGCGTACGAGGGGAAGAACACTGAAGCTTTCTTT.

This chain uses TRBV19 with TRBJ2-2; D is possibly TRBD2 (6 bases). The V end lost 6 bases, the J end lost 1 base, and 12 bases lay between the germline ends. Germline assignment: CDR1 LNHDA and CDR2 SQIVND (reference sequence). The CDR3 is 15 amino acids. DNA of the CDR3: TGTGCCAGTAGCCCCGCGGGGAGGAACACCGGGGAGCTGTTTTTT. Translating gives CASSPAGRNTGELFF.

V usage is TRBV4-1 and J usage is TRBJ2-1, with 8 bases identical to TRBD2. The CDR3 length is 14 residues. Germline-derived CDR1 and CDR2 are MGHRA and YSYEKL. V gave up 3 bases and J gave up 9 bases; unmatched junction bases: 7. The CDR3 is CASSQVTSAGEQFF. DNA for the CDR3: TGCGCCAGCAGCCAGGTGACTAGCGCGGGTGAGCAGTTCTTC.

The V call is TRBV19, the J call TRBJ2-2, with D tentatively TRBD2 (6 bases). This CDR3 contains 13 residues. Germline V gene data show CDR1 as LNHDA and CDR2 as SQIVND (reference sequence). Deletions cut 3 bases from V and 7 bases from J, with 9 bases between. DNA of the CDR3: TGTGCCAGTAGTATCGGCGGGAACGGGGAGCTGTTTTTT. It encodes CASSIGGNGELFF.

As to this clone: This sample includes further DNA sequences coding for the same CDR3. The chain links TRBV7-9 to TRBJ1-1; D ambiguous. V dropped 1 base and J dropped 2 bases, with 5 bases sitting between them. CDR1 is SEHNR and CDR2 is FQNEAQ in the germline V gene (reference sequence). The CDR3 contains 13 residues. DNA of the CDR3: TGTGCCAGCAGCTTAGATCCCAACACTGAAGCTTTCTTT. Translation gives CASSLDPNTEAFF.

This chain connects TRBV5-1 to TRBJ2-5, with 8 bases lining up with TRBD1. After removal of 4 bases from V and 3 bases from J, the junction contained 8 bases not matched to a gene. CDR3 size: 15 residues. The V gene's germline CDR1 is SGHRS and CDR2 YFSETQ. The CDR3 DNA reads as TGCGCCAGCAGCCTCCTGACAGGGGAAAAAGAGACCCAGTACTTC. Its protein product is CASSLLTGEKETQYF. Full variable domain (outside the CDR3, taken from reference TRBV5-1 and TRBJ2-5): KAGVTQTPRYLIKTRGQQVTLSCSPISGHRSVSWYQQTPGQGLQFLFEYFSETQRNKGNFPGRFSGRQFSNSRSEMNVSTLELGDSALYLCASSLLTGEKETQYFGPGTRLLVL.

The CDR3 region is CASSSDTGELFF. DNA of the CDR3: TGTGCCAGCAGTTCCGACACCGGGGAGCTGTTTTTT. The gene calls are TRBV4-2 and TRBJ2-2; D unclear. CDR1 is LGHNA and CDR2 is YNFKEQ in the germline V gene. Trimming removed 6 bases at V and 3 bases at J, with 5 bases between. The CDR3 totals 12 residues.

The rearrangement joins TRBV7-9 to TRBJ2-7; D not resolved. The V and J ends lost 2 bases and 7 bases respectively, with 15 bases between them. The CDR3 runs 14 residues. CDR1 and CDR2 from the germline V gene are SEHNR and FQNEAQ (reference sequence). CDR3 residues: CASSLPRATGEQYF. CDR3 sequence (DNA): TGTGCCAGCAGCTTACCCCGGGCCACCGGGGAGCAGTACTTC. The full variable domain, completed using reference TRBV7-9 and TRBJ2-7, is DTGVSQNPRHKITKRGQNVTFRCDPISEHNRLYWYRQTLGQGPEFLTYFQNEAQLEKSRLLSDRFSAERPKGSFSTLEIQRTEQGDSAMYLCASSLPRATGEQYFGPGTRLTVT.

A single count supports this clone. For the CDR3, the DNA is TGCGCCAGCAGCTTGGTTCTATCCACAGATACGCAGTATTTT. It codes for CASSLVLSTDTQYF. The chain links TRBV5-1 to TRBJ2-3; no clear D. Germline CDR1 is SGHRS and CDR2 is YFSETQ. CDR3 length equals 14 residues. Trimming removed 0 bases from V and 2 bases from J, with 7 bases in between.

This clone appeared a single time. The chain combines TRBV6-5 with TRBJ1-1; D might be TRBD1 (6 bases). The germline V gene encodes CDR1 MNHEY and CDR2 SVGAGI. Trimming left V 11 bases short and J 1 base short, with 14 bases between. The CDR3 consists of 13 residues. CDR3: CACSDRKNTEAFF. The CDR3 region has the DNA TGTGCCTGCTCGGACAGAAAGAACACTGAAGCTTTCTTT.

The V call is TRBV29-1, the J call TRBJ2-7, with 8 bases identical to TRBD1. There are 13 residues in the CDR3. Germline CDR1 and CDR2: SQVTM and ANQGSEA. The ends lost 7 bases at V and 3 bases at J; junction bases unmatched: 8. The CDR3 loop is CSAARGLGYEQYF. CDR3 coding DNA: TGCAGCGCCGCCAGGGGGCTAGGCTACGAGCAGTACTTC.

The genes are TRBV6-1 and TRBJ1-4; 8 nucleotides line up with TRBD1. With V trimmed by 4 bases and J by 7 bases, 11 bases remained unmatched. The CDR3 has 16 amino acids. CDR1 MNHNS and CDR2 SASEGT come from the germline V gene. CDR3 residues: CASSVGGQGLTEKLFF. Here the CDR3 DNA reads TGTGCCAGCAGTGTGGGTGGACAGGGACTCACTGAAAAACTGTTTTTT.